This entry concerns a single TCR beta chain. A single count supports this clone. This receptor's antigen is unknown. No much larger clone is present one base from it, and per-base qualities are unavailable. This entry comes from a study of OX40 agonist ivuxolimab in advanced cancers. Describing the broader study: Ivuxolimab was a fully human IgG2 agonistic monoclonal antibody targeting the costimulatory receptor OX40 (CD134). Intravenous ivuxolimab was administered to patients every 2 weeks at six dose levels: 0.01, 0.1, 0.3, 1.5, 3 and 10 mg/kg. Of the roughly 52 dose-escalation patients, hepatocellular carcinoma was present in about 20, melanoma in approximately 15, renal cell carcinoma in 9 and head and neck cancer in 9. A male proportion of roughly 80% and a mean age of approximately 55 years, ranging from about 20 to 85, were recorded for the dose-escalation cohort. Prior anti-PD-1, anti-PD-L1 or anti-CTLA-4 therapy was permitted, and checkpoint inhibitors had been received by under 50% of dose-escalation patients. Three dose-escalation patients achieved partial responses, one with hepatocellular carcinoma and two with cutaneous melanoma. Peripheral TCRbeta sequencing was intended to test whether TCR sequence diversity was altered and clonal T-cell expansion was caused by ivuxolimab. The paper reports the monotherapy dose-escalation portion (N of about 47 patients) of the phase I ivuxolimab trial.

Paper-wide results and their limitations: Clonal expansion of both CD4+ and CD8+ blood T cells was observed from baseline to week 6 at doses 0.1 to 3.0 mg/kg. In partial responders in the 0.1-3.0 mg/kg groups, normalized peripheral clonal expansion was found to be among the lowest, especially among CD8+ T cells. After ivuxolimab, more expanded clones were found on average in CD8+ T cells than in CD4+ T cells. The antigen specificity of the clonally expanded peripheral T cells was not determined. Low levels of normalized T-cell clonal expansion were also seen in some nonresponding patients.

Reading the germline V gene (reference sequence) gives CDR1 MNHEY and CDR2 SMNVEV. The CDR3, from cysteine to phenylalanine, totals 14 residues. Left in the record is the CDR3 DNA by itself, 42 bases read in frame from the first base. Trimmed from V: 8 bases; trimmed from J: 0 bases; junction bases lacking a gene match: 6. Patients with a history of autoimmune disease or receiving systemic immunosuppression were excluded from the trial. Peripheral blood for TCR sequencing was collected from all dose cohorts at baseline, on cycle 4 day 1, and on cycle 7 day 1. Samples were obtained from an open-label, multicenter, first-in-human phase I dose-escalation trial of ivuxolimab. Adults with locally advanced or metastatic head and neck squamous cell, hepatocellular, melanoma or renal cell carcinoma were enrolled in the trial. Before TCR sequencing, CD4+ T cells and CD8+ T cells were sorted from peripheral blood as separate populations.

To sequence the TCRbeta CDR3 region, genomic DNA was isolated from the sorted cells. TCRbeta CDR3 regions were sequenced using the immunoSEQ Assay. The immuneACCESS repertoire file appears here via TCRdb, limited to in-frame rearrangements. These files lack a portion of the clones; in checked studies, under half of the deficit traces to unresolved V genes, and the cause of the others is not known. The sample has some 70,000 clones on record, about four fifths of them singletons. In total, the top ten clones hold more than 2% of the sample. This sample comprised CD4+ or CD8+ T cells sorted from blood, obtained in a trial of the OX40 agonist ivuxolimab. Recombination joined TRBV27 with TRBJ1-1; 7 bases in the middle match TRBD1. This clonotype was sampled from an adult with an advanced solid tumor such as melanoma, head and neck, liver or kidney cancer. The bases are TGTGCCAGCCGAGACAGGGCTGTGAACACTGAAGCTTTCTTT. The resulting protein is CASRDRAVNTEAFF.